The 17 T cell receptor beta chains below come from one sample, sequenced in a study of blood T cell repertoires in COVID-19. Libraries were prepared by immunoSEQ multiplex PCR; TCRdb keeps only in-frame clonotypes and omits some of them. The sample carries nearly 80,000 clones, 65% to 85% recorded once. The sequencing sample was made of peripheral blood. These receptors originate from a man aged 60 to 75 with active or convalescent COVID-19.

This clone was observed a few times. The V gene is TRBV7-3, the J gene TRBJ1-6; 7 bases are a match to TRBD1. There are 14 residues in the CDR3. CDR1 is SGHTA and CDR2 is FQGTGA in the germline V gene. V was pared by 1 base and J by 8 bases, with 2 bases of the junction left unmatched. CDR3 nucleotide sequence: TGTGCCAGCAGCTTAAGACAGGGAGATTCACCCCTCCACTTT. Translating gives CASSLRQGDSPLHF.

This clone was recorded once. This rearrangement joins TRBV30 to TRBJ1-6, with no clear D. This CDR3 is built from 14 residues. Germline V gene lookup returns CDR1 GTSNPN and CDR2 SVGIG (reference sequence). V lost 0 bases and J 7 bases, leaving 10 bases between the germline ends. CDR3 nucleotides: TGTGCCTGGAGTGTATATGGCCCGAATTCACCCCTCCACTTT. Residues: CAWSVYGPNSPLHF.

The chain combines TRBV3-1 (or the pseudogene TRBV3-2) with TRBJ1-5; TRBD1 matches at 8 bases. The J segment lost 6 bases and the V segment lost 1 base, leaving 8 bases of the junction unmatched. This CDR3 region has 16 residues. From germline, CDR1 is LGHDT and CDR2 YNNKEL (reference sequence). The CDR3 loop is CASSQGTGGQAQPQHF. The CDR3 region has the DNA TGTGCCAGCAGCCAAGGTACAGGGGGGCAGGCTCAGCCCCAGCATTTT.

The chain is built from TRBV6-5 and TRBJ1-1, with TRBD1 matching 10 bases. This CDR3 contains 15 residues. The germline CDR1 and CDR2 sequences are MNHEY and SVGAGI. Trimming removed 2 bases from V and 1 base from J; junction bases left unmatched: 1. The CDR3 DNA is TGTGCCAGCAGTTACGGGGACAGGGGGAACACTGAAGCTTTCTTT. Translated: CASSYGDRGNTEAFF.

The genes are TRBV2 and TRBJ1-5, with D uncertain. Germline V gene data show CDR1 as SNHLY and CDR2 as FYNNEI. Trimming removed 2 bases from V and 2 bases from J, with 4 bases in between. The CDR3 covers 13 residues. DNA of the CDR3: TGTGCCAGCAGTGAATCGGGCAATCAGCCCCAGCATTTT. Protein: CASSESGNQPQHF.

The rearrangement joins TRBV6-6 to TRBJ1-2; no clear D gene. The germline CDR1 and CDR2 sequences are MNHNY and SVGAGI (reference sequence). This CDR3 is built from 12 residues. With 8 bases removed from V and 7 bases from J, the gap between germline ends came to 14 bases. The CDR3 sequence: CASVLEESGYTF. The CDR3 bases are TGTGCCAGCGTTCTGGAGGAGTCTGGCTACACCTTC.

The rearrangement joins TRBV12-5 to TRBJ2-3; D remains ambiguous. The CDR3 contains 13 residues. The germline V and J ends were trimmed by 1 base and 5 bases, with 7 bases remaining between them. Germline-derived CDR1 and CDR2 are LGHNT and FRNRAP. CDR3 sequence (DNA): TGTGCTAGTGGTTTGGCATTCATAGATACGCAGTATTTT. This translates into CASGLAFIDTQYF.

The CDR3 here is CASSPTSVIYEQYF. The CDR3 nucleotides read TGTGCCAGCAGCCCGACTAGCGTTATCTACGAGCAGTACTTC. The V and J genes are TRBV9 and TRBJ2-7; 8 nucleotides match TRBD2. V dropped 4 bases and J dropped 3; count of bases not matched to a gene: 6. The germline V gene encodes CDR1 SGDLS and CDR2 YYNGEE. This CDR3 contains 14 residues.

This rearrangement joins TRBV29-1 to TRBJ2-3; 8 nucleotides agree with TRBD2. The trim removed 5 bases at V and 9 bases at J, leaving 10 bases unmatched. The germline gives CDR1 SQVTM, CDR2 ANQGSEA. The CDR3 has 13 amino acids. The CDR3 region has the DNA TGCAGCGTTCAGCTAGCGGGTTCAGGAACGCAGTATTTT. Protein: CSVQLAGSGTQYF.

The J gene is TRBJ1-1, the V gene TRBV10-3, with 8 bases fitting TRBD1. This CDR3 is 16 amino acids long. With V trimmed by 3 bases and J by 0 bases, 6 bases remained unmatched. The germline gives CDR1 ENHRY, CDR2 SYGVKD. In DNA form, the CDR3 reads TGTGCCATCAGTGAAAGACAGGGGCCCTTGAACACTGAAGCTTTCTTT. Its protein is CAISERQGPLNTEAFF.

The chain links TRBV18 to TRBJ1-1; TRBD1 matches at 9 bases. The CDR3 length is 16 residues. Germline CDR1 is KGHSH and CDR2 is LQKENI. V shed 2 bases, J shed 7 bases, and the junction held 11 bases outside the gene matches. The CDR3 is CASSPGDRAFLGEAFF. For the CDR3, the DNA is TGTGCCAGCTCACCAGGGGACAGGGCTTTTCTTGGTGAAGCTTTCTTT.

The chain combines TRBV6-1 with TRBJ1-5, with TRBD1 matching over 8 bases. The V and J ends lost 4 bases and 2 bases, in that order; junction bases with no gene match: 7. Germline CDR1 reads MNHNS; CDR2 reads SASEGT. The CDR3 has 16 amino acids. The CDR3 here is CASSGTGMVGNQPQHF. CDR3 DNA sequence: TGTGCCAGCAGTGGGACAGGGATGGTGGGCAATCAGCCCCAGCATTTT.

The chain has TRBV7-9 and TRBJ1-5; D gene unclear. CDR3 length: 15 amino acids. V shed 5 bases and J shed 6 bases, with 17 bases lying between them. CDR1 SEHNR and CDR2 FQNEAQ come from the germline V gene (reference sequence). The chain's CDR3 is CASSTGRERGQPQHF. CDR3 bases: TGTGCCAGCAGCACCGGACGGGAACGTGGTCAGCCCCAGCATTTT.

The chain joins TRBV7-9 to TRBJ2-1, with a possible D match to TRBD1 (6 bases). Germline CDR1 and CDR2: SEHNR and FQNEAQ (reference sequence). The germline V and J ends were trimmed by 5 bases and 0 bases, with 17 bases remaining between them. This CDR3 has 17 amino acids. CDR3 region: CASSPRRTVGSYNEQFF. CDR3 sequence (DNA): TGTGCCAGCAGCCCGAGACGGACAGTCGGCTCCTACAATGAGCAGTTCTTC. The full variable domain, its missing parts supplied by reference TRBV7-9 and TRBJ2-1, is DTGVSQNPRHKITKRGQNVTFRCDPISEHNRLYWYRQTLGQGPEFLTYFQNEAQLEKSRLLSDRFSAERPKGSFSTLEIQRTEQGDSAMYLCASSPRRTVGSYNEQFFGPGTRLTVL.

This sequence joins TRBV7-8 and TRBJ2-2, with D tentatively TRBD1 (6 bases). CDR1 and CDR2 from the germline V gene are SGHVS and FQNEAQ. This CDR3 spans 14 amino acids. Trimming took off 2 bases at V and 6 bases at J, with 10 bases between the two ends. The CDR3 sequence: CASSLNRAAGELFF. CDR3 bases: TGTGCCAGCAGCTTAAACAGGGCGGCCGGGGAGCTGTTTTTT.

V usage is TRBV4-3 and J usage is TRBJ1-4; D ambiguous. Germline V gene lookup returns CDR1 LGHNA and CDR2 YSLEER. Trimming removed 0 bases at V and 3 bases at J, with 11 bases between. This CDR3 region has 16 residues. The CDR3 region is CASSQDLGRANEKLFF. The CDR3 DNA reads TGCGCCAGCAGCCAAGATCTAGGGAGGGCTAATGAAAAACTGTTTTTT.

The V call is TRBV29-1, the J call TRBJ2-1; 7 nucleotides match TRBD2. V trimming: 4 bases; J trimming: 5 bases; junction bases outside the gene matches: 2. The V gene's germline CDR1 is SQVTM and CDR2 ANQGSEA. The CDR3 is 12 amino acids. The DNA of the CDR3 is TGCAGCGTTGGAGCGGGACACAATGAGCAGTTCTTC. Protein: CSVGAGHNEQFF.